What follows are 25 T cell receptor beta chains derived from one specimen sequenced in a study of blood T cell repertoires in COVID-19. Sequencing was performed with immunoSEQ multiplex PCR; in TCRdb, only in-frame clones are kept and a portion is missing. This repertoire shows more than 300,000 clones, roughly 91% found once; its top ten account for roughly 1.9%. The source material was peripheral blood. The receptors come from a woman between 25 and 40 years old with COVID-19, enrolled during active disease.

In this sample, this clone turned up a few times. The V call is TRBV3-1 (or the pseudogene TRBV3-2), the J call TRBJ1-1; D may be TRBD1 (6 bases). With 4 bases removed from V and 4 bases from J, the gap between germline ends came to 13 bases. Germline V gene data show CDR1 as LGHDT and CDR2 as YNNKEL (reference sequence). The CDR3 runs 14 residues. As DNA, the CDR3 is TGTGCCAGCAGCCCAACGACAGGCAGCACTGAAGCTTTCTTT. Amino acids: CASSPTTGSTEAFF.

The sample holds one count of this clone. The chain is built from TRBV19 and TRBJ2-1; 9 bases are shared with TRBD1. Germline trimming cut 7 bases from V and 1 base from J; bases unmatched to any gene: 5. CDR1 LNHDA and CDR2 SQIVND come from the germline V gene (reference sequence). The CDR3 has 15 amino acids. In DNA form, the CDR3 reads TGTGCCAGTACCCCGACAGGGGGATCCTACAATGAGCAGTTCTTC. This sequence encodes CASTPTGGSYNEQFF.

V is TRBV7-9 and J is TRBJ1-1, with TRBD1 as a possible D gene (5 bases). This CDR3 contains 15 residues. The germline V and J ends were trimmed by 7 bases and 1 base, with 16 bases remaining between them. CDR1 and CDR2 from the germline V gene are SEHNR and FQNEAQ (reference sequence). The CDR3 is CASNQLTGGNTEAFF. CDR3 nucleotides: TGTGCCAGCAACCAACTGACCGGGGGGAACACTGAAGCTTTCTTT.

This rearrangement joins TRBV7-2 to TRBJ1-2; no firm D call. Deletions cut 0 bases from V and 8 bases from J, with 7 bases between. CDR1 is SGHTA, CDR2 FQGNSA, per germline. The CDR3 extends over 12 amino acids. The CDR3 DNA reads as TGTGCCAGCAGCTTAGCCGGGTACGGCTACACCTTC. Translation gives CASSLAGYGYTF. Supplemented by reference TRBV7-2 and TRBJ1-2, the full variable domain reads GAGVSQSPSNKVTEKGKDVELRCDPISGHTALYWYRQSLGQGLEFLIYFQGNSAPDKSGLPSDRFSAERTGGSVSTLTIQRTQQEDSAVYLCASSLAGYGYTFGSGTRLTVV.

This clone was found a few times. Other DNA sequences in this sample translate to the same CDR3. The rearrangement uses TRBV6-5 and TRBJ1-2; 9 nucleotides agree with TRBD1. V trimming: 3 bases; J trimming: 8 bases; junction bases outside the gene matches: 7. In germline, CDR1 is MNHEY, CDR2 SVGAGI. This CDR3 is built from 14 residues. The CDR3 loop reads CASSYTGQGSGYTF. Written as DNA, the CDR3 is TGTGCCAGCAGTTATACCGGACAGGGGAGCGGCTACACCTTC.

The chain links TRBV2 to TRBJ2-5, with 9 bases fitting TRBD2. This CDR3 region has 14 residues. The V gene end was trimmed by 6 bases and the J gene end by 1 base; junction bases not matched to a gene: 3. Germline CDR1 and CDR2: SNHLY and FYNNEI. The CDR3 DNA sequence: TGTGCCAGCAGCCTACTAGCGGGCCAAGAGACCCAGTACTTC. Amino acid sequence: CASSLLAGQETQYF.

The rearrangement links TRBV9 to TRBJ2-2; TRBD2 matches 8 bases. This CDR3 is 16 amino acids long. V lost 0 bases, J lost 2 bases, and 3 bases stayed unmatched. The V gene's germline CDR1 is SGDLS and CDR2 YYNGEE. This CDR3 reads CASSVVGLANTGELFF. The CDR3 bases are TGTGCCAGCAGCGTAGTAGGACTAGCTAACACCGGGGAGCTGTTTTTT.

This chain uses TRBV6-5 with TRBJ1-2; 7 bases agree with TRBD1. Trimming took 6 bases from V and 7 from J; bases not matched to a gene: 5. The germline V gene has CDR1 MNHEY and CDR2 SVGAGI. CDR3 length: 12 amino acids. CDR3 coding DNA: TGTGCCAGCAGGAACAGGGGTAGTGGCTACACCTTC. This sequence encodes CASRNRGSGYTF.

The chain is built from TRBV19 and TRBJ1-5; TRBD1 is a possible D gene (5 bases). In germline, CDR1 is LNHDA, CDR2 SQIVND (reference sequence). There are 14 residues in the CDR3. Between the trimmed V and J ends, which lost 6 bases and 2 bases, there was a span of 11 bases. CDR3 sequence (DNA): TGTGCCAGTAGGGGCAGGGATCGCAATCAGCCCCAGCATTTT. Amino acids: CASRGRDRNQPQHF. Supplemented by reference TRBV19 and TRBJ1-5, the full variable domain reads DGGITQSPKYLFRKEGQNVTLSCEQNLNHDAMYWYRQDPGQGLRLIYYSQIVNDFQKGDIAEGYSVSREKKESFPLTVTSAQKNPTAFYLCASRGRDRNQPQHFGDGTRLSIL.

V gene TRBV7-2 combines with J gene TRBJ1-5; D gene ambiguous. Germline CDR1 reads SGHTA; CDR2 reads FQGNSA. Deletions cut 5 bases from V and 1 base from J, with 15 bases between. This CDR3 comprises 16 residues. CDR3 loop: CASSTLSRGSNQPQHF. The CDR3 DNA follows: TGTGCCAGCAGCACGCTATCCAGAGGGAGCAATCAGCCCCAGCATTTT. Full variable domain (remainder filled in from reference TRBV7-2 and TRBJ1-5): GAGVSQSPSNKVTEKGKDVELRCDPISGHTALYWYRQSLGQGLEFLIYFQGNSAPDKSGLPSDRFSAERTGGSVSTLTIQRTQQEDSAVYLCASSTLSRGSNQPQHFGDGTRLSIL.

This chain uses TRBV19 with TRBJ2-5; 11 nucleotides align to TRBD2. J gave up 5 bases and V 5 bases, and 10 bases lay outside the gene matches. This CDR3 region has 16 residues. The germline gives CDR1 LNHDA, CDR2 SQIVND (reference sequence). The CDR3 loop reads CASSLLAGGPGETQYF. The CDR3 nucleotides read TGTGCCAGTAGTTTGTTAGCGGGGGGGCCCGGTGAGACCCAGTACTTC.

The chain has TRBV9 and TRBJ2-7; TRBD1 aligns across 9 bases. CDR1 SGDLS and CDR2 YYNGEE come from the germline V gene. CDR3 length: 15 residues. The ends lost 4 bases at V and 6 bases at J; junction bases unmatched: 11. CDR3 nucleotide sequence: TGTGCCAGCAGCCCCTCCTCCGGGACAGGGAGCGAGCAGTACTTC. It encodes CASSPSSGTGSEQYF.

The chain links TRBV5-4 to TRBJ1-2; D is uncertain. Germline V CDR1 and CDR2: SGHNT, YYREEE (reference sequence). Trimming took off 0 bases at V and 0 bases at J, with 6 bases between the two ends. The CDR3 extends over 14 amino acids. The CDR3 loop reads CASSLGPSNYGYTF. The CDR3 DNA reads TGTGCCAGCAGCTTGGGGCCGTCTAACTATGGCTACACCTTC.

The genes are TRBV14 and TRBJ1-4; D may be TRBD1 (5 bases). The CDR3 extends over 14 amino acids. Germline CDR1 is SGHDN and CDR2 is FVKESK. V lost 5 bases and J 2 bases, leaving 9 bases between the germline ends. The CDR3 sequence is CASSKGETNEKLFF. The CDR3 DNA reads as TGTGCCAGCAGCAAAGGGGAGACTAATGAAAAACTGTTTTTT.

J is TRBJ1-5 and V is TRBV6-5; TRBD1 matches at 8 bases. V trimming: 6 bases; J trimming: 5 bases; junction bases outside the gene matches: 6. CDR1 and CDR2 (germline): MNHEY, SVGAGI. The CDR3 consists of 14 residues. The CDR3 coding sequence is TGTGCCAGCAGCGGACAGGGCGTCGATCAGCCCCAGCATTTT. The encoded protein is CASSGQGVDQPQHF.

J is TRBJ1-1 and V is TRBV5-1; 8 nucleotides line up with TRBD1. Germline V gene sequence: CDR1 SGHRS, CDR2 YFSETQ. V shed 4 bases and J 3 bases; nucleotides not matched to a gene: 2. The CDR3 consists of 13 residues. The CDR3 DNA follows: TGCGCCAGCAGCCTACAGGGGGACACTGAAGCTTTCTTT. Protein sequence: CASSLQGDTEAFF.

Here the CDR3 reads CASSIGNPRADNSPLHF. The CDR3 coding sequence is TGTGCCAGTAGTATTGGAAACCCTCGAGCGGATAATTCACCCCTCCACTTT. This chain connects TRBV19 to TRBJ1-6; no clear D. Trimming removed 3 bases from V and 5 bases from J, with 17 bases in between. This CDR3 is 17 amino acids long. Germline V lookup: CDR1 LNHDA, CDR2 SQIVND (reference sequence). Based on the CDR3 plus reference TRBV19 and TRBJ1-6, the full variable domain is DGGITQSPKYLFRKEGQNVTLSCEQNLNHDAMYWYRQDPGQGLRLIYYSQIVNDFQKGDIAEGYSVSREKKESFPLTVTSAQKNPTAFYLCASSIGNPRADNSPLHFGNGTRLTVT.

The chain links TRBV21-1 to TRBJ1-4; the D call in the table, TRBD1, was not verified against the DNA. TRBV21-1 is a pseudogene. The CDR3 has 17 residues. CDR3 residues: CASSKKKKNRDGEKLFF. In DNA form, the CDR3 reads TGTGCCAGCAGCAAAAAAAAGAAGAACAGGGATGGAGAAAAACTGTTTTTT.

Notes on this clone: Other nucleotide sequences in the sample specify the same CDR3. V is TRBV3-1 (or the pseudogene TRBV3-2) and J is TRBJ1-6, with 7 bases that match TRBD1. V was pared by 1 base and J by 7 bases, with 1 base of the junction left unmatched. CDR3 size: 14 residues. Germline CDR1 LGHDT, CDR2 YNNKEL (reference sequence). CDR3 bases: TGTGCCAGCAGCCAAGCAGGGGGAAATTCACCCCTCCACTTT. Residues: CASSQAGGNSPLHF.

The table lists this clone with a few counts. J is TRBJ1-2 and V is TRBV4-1; 10 bases are a match to TRBD1. The junction had 13 bases not matched to a gene; V was cut back by 6 bases and J by 3 bases. The germline V gene encodes CDR1 MGHRA and CDR2 YSYEKL. The CDR3 length is 17 residues. For the CDR3, the DNA is TGCGCCAGCAGGAACCCGGGGACAGGGGCGATTCACTATGGCTACACCTTC. It codes for CASRNPGTGAIHYGYTF.

The chain is built from TRBV5-4 and TRBJ2-5, with D perhaps TRBD2 (6 bases). Germline-derived CDR1 and CDR2 are SGHNT and YYREEE (reference sequence). The CDR3 is 13 amino acids. Trimming removed 3 bases from V and 4 bases from J, with 10 bases in between. CDR3 nucleotide sequence: TGTGCCAGCAGCTCGGGACTGTCAGAGACCCAGTACTTC. It is translated as CASSSGLSETQYF.

The chain recombines TRBV27 with TRBJ1-2, with TRBD1 matching over 7 bases. From germline, CDR1 is MNHEY and CDR2 SMNVEV (reference sequence). The trim removed 0 bases at V and 3 bases at J, leaving 7 bases unmatched. The length of the CDR3 is 16 residues. CDR3 in amino acids: CASSLSPGGLYYGYTF. CDR3 coding DNA: TGTGCCAGCAGTTTATCCCCAGGGGGATTATACTATGGCTACACCTTC.

The rearrangement links TRBV7-9 to TRBJ2-7; perhaps TRBD2 as D (5 bases). Looked up from germline, CDR1 is SEHNR and CDR2 is FQNEAQ (reference sequence). This CDR3 has 13 residues. The ends were cut back, 2 bases at V and 7 bases at J, with 12 bases in the middle. For the CDR3, the DNA is TGTGCCAGCAGCTTATTGTCGGGAAGAGAGCAGTACTTC. As protein: CASSLLSGREQYF.

The chain employs TRBV5-3 and TRBJ1-2; TRBD1 is a possible D gene (6 bases). TRBV5-3 counts as an open reading frame of uncertain function. V lost 3 bases and J 3 bases, leaving 12 bases between the germline ends. This CDR3 is built from 14 residues. The DNA of the CDR3 is TGTGCCAGAAGCTCGAGGACAGATTACTATGGCTACACCTTC. Encoded protein: CARSSRTDYYGYTF.

The V gene is TRBV7-2, the J gene TRBJ2-5; 11 positions agree with TRBD2. V shed 6 bases and J 5 bases; nucleotides not matched to a gene: 2. CDR1 and CDR2 from the germline V gene are SGHTA and FQGNSA. This CDR3 spans 13 amino acids. The CDR3 sequence is CASRTSGTETQYF. CDR3 sequence (DNA): TGTGCCAGCAGGACTAGCGGGACTGAGACCCAGTACTTC.